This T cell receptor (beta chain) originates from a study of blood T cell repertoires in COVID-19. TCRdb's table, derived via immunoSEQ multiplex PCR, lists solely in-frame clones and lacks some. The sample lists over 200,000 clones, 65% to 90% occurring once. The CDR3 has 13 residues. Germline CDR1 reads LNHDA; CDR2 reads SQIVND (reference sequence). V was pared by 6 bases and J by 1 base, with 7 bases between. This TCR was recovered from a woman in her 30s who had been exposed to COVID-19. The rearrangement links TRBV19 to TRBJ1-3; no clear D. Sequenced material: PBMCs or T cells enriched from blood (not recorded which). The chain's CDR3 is CASRTYSGNTIYF. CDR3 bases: TGTGCCAGTAGAACTTATTCTGGAAACACCATATATTTT.